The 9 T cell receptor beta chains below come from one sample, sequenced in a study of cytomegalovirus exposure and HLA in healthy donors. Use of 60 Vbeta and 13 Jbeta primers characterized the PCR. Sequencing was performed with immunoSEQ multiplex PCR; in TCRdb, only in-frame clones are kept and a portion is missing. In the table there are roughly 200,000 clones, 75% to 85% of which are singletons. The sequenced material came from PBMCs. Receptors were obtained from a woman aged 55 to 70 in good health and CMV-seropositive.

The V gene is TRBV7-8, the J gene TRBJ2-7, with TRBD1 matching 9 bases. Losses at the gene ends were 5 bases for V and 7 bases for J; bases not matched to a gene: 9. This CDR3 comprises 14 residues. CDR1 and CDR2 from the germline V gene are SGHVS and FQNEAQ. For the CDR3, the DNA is TGTGCCAGCAGCGCGGGACAGGGATTCAGGGAGCAGTACTTC. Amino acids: CASSAGQGFREQYF.

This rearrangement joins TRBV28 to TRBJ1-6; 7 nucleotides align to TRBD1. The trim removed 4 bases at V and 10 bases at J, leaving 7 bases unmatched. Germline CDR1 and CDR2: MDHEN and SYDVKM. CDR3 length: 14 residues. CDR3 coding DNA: TGTGCCAGCAGTTCGGGACAGTGGGAATCACCCCTCCACTTT. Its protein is CASSSGQWESPLHF.

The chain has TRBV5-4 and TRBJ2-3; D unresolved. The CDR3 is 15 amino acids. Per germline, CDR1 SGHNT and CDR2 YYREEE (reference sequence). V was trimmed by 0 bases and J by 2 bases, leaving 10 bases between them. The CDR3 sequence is CASSLAARPTDTQYF. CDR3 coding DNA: TGTGCCAGCAGCTTGGCGGCTAGGCCCACAGATACGCAGTATTTT.

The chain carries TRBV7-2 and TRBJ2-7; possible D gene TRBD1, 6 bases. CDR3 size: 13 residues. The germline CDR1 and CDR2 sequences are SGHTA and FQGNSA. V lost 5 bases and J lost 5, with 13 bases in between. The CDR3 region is CASSRYRVDEQYF. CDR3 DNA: TGTGCCAGCAGCAGGTACAGGGTCGACGAGCAGTACTTC.

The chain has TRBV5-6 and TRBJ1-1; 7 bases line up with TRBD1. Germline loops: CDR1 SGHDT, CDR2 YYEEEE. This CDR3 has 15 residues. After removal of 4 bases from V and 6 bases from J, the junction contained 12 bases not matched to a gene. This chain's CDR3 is CASSARGRQGAEAFF. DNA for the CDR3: TGTGCCAGCAGCGCGAGGGGACGACAGGGCGCTGAAGCTTTCTTT.

The CDR3: CASSFTGSGNYGYTF. The CDR3 bases are TGTGCCAGCAGCTTCACAGGGTCTGGCAACTATGGCTACACCTTC. The chain joins TRBV9 to TRBJ1-2; tentative D call: TRBD1 (6 bases). Trimming left V 4 bases short and J 2 bases short, with 15 bases between. The CDR3 runs 15 residues. Germline V gene sequence: CDR1 SGDLS, CDR2 YYNGEE.

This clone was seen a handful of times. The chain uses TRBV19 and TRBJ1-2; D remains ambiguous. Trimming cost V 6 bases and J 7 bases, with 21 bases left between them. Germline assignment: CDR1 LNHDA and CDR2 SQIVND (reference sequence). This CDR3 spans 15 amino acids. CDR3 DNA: TGTGCCAGTAGCTTGCGGGAACCGGGGTTGTCTGGCTACACCTTC. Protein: CASSLREPGLSGYTF.

Written as DNA, the CDR3 is TGCGCCAGCCCTCCGGAGGTAGCGGGAGGGCGGGAGTACTTC. Protein: CASPPEVAGGREYF. The rearrangement links TRBV5-1 to TRBJ2-7; 11 nucleotides agree with TRBD2. This CDR3 comprises 14 residues. V lost 7 bases, J lost 11 bases, and 14 bases stayed unmatched. The germline gives CDR1 SGHRS, CDR2 YFSETQ.

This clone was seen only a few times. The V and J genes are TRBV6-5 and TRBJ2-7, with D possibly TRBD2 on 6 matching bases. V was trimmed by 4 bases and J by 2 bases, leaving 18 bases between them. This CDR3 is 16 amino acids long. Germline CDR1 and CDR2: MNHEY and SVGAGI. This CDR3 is CASSSLSSSGTYEQYF. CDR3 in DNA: TGTGCCAGCAGTTCTCTCTCGAGTAGCGGCACCTACGAGCAGTACTTC.